This T cell receptor beta chain was identified during a study of early T cells in non-severe SARS-CoV-2 infection. As for the study in general: Sequencing of bulk RNA from unsorted whole blood was done, without chain pairing.

This clonotype was picked up many times. Its matching antigen is unknown. Study conclusions and caveats: Matches to VDJdb favored anti-spike CD8 responses and missed private and CD4 specificities.

Unique molecular identifiers (one per individual cDNA molecule) were attached. TCRdb re-called the 5' RACE reads with MiXCR, one entry per CDR3 protein. The sample has 40,000 to 45,000 distinct CDR3 sequences; under 7.5% are singletons. The CDR3 totals 13 residues. Trimming removed 6 bases at V and 4 bases at J, with 12 bases between. Germline lookup yields CDR1 MNHEY and CDR2 SVGEGT. This specimen consisted of whole blood, obtained at baseline. V is TRBV6-2 or TRBV6-3 and J is TRBJ1-2; D is unresolved. The TCR originated in an adult who was a healthcare worker with PCR-confirmed SARS-CoV-2 infection or an uninfected control (not recorded which). CDR3 residues: CASSSGRSYGYTF. As DNA, the CDR3 is TGTGCCAGCAGCTCCGGACGGAGCTATGGCTACACCTTC.